These 11 T cell receptor beta chains originate from one sample sequenced in a study of cytomegalovirus exposure and HLA in healthy donors. TCRdb's copy holds only in-frame clones and misses some; the assay was immunoSEQ multiplex PCR. The profile shows about 130,000 clones, about 88% of them singletons. Sequencing was carried out using PBMCs. These receptors were collected from a woman in her late teens or twenties in good health and CMV-seronegative.

The chain is built from TRBV11-3 and TRBJ2-5; the D gene is possibly TRBD2 (7 bases). CDR1 is SGHNT and CDR2 is YENEEA in the germline V gene. The CDR3 totals 16 residues. V was shortened by 1 base and J by 2 bases, with 14 bases between the two germline ends. The CDR3 protein is CASSLAGTTGQETQYF. CDR3 bases: TGTGCCAGCAGCTTAGCGGGGACTACAGGGCAAGAGACCCAGTACTTC.

The chain is built from TRBV6-4 and TRBJ1-4, with TRBD1 matching 9 bases. V lost 0 bases to trimming and J lost 6 bases; unmatched junction nucleotides: 8. The CDR3 is 17 residues long. The V gene's germline CDR1 is MRHNA and CDR2 SNTAGT. CDR3 in amino acids: CASSDSRDRVMHEKLFF. The CDR3 region has the DNA TGTGCCAGCAGTGACTCGCGGGACAGGGTAATGCATGAAAAACTGTTTTTT.

The genes are TRBV5-1 and TRBJ1-2, with 7 bases fitting TRBD1. The CDR3 spans 16 residues. Looked up from germline, CDR1 is SGHRS and CDR2 is YFSETQ. V was pared by 3 bases and J by 8 bases, with 16 bases of the junction left unmatched. The CDR3: CASSSVELTGPEGYTF. CDR3 coding DNA: TGCGCCAGCAGCTCCGTAGAACTGACAGGGCCGGAAGGCTACACCTTC. Combining the CDR3 with reference TRBV5-1 and TRBJ1-2 gives the whole variable domain KAGVTQTPRYLIKTRGQQVTLSCSPISGHRSVSWYQQTPGQGLQFLFEYFSETQRNKGNFPGRFSGRQFSNSRSEMNVSTLELGDSALYLCASSSVELTGPEGYTFGSGTRLTVV.

The table lists this clone with a few counts. The chain recombines TRBV30 with TRBJ1-6; the D gene is possibly TRBD1 (5 bases). The CDR3 spans 17 residues. Trimming left V 5 bases short and J 10 bases short, with 27 bases between. Germline loops: CDR1 GTSNPN, CDR2 SVGIG (reference sequence). CDR3 protein: CAWGAGTPGRPSSPLHF. In DNA, the CDR3 is TGTGCCTGGGGAGCCGGGACCCCTGGGAGGCCATCGTCACCCCTCCACTTT.

The gene calls are TRBV13 and TRBJ2-7; weak D call: TRBD1 (6 bases). From germline, CDR1 is PRHDT and CDR2 FYEKMQ (reference sequence). With 7 bases removed from V and 4 bases from J, the gap between germline ends came to 26 bases. The CDR3 contains 17 residues. The CDR3 sequence: CASTTENRDNPTYEQYF. The CDR3 DNA reads TGTGCCAGCACCACCGAGAACCGGGACAACCCGACTTACGAGCAGTACTTC.

The chain links TRBV2 to TRBJ2-1; 11 nucleotides line up with TRBD2. Germline lookup yields CDR1 SNHLY and CDR2 FYNNEI. CDR3 size: 13 residues. V lost 7 bases and J lost 8; bases outside the gene matches: 4. CDR3 region: CASIAGGHHEQFF. The CDR3 DNA reads TGTGCCAGCATAGCGGGGGGGCACCATGAGCAGTTCTTC.

CDR3 protein: CASSLTLAGDSYEQYF. The DNA of the CDR3 is TGTGCCAGCAGCTTAACATTGGCGGGAGATTCATACGAGCAGTACTTC. The J gene is TRBJ2-7, the V gene TRBV7-9, with 7 bases aligning to TRBD2. The CDR3 has 16 amino acids. Germline loops: CDR1 SEHNR, CDR2 FQNEAQ (reference sequence). V shed 2 bases and J 4 bases; nucleotides not matched to a gene: 11.

V is TRBV28 and J is TRBJ2-7; TRBD1 matches at 8 bases. The ends lost 3 bases at V and 9 bases at J; junction bases unmatched: 4. From germline, CDR1 is MDHEN and CDR2 SYDVKM. This CDR3 spans 12 amino acids. The CDR3 DNA sequence: TGTGCCAGCAGTTTGGACAGGGCCCCGCAGTACGTC. Its protein product is CASSLDRAPQYV.

This CDR3 reads CASRGAGSGKGEQFF. Written as DNA, the CDR3 is TGTGCCAGCAGAGGAGCTGGTAGCGGGAAGGGTGAGCAGTTCTTC. The V gene is TRBV28, the J gene TRBJ2-1; 8 bases are shared with TRBD2. J was trimmed by 9 bases and V by 6 bases; bases with no gene match: 13. The CDR3 loop spans 15 amino acids. Germline CDR1 MDHEN, CDR2 SYDVKM. Combining the CDR3 with reference TRBV28 and TRBJ2-1 gives the whole variable domain DVKVTQSSRYLVKRTGEKVFLECVQDMDHENMFWYRQDPGLGLRLIYFSYDVKMKEKGDIPEGYSVSREKKERFSLILESASTNQTSMYLCASRGAGSGKGEQFFGPGTRLTVL.

A single count supports this clone. The chain employs TRBV27 and TRBJ2-5; possibly TRBD1 for D (6 bases). This CDR3 contains 17 residues. CDR1 and CDR2 from the germline V gene are MNHEY and SMNVEV (reference sequence). V was clipped by 3 bases and J by 13 bases, with 30 bases between them. The DNA for the CDR3 is TGTGCCAGCAGTTTGGGGGCGGACGGAATTAACCGGGGCCCACGGTACTTC. Protein: CASSLGADGINRGPRYF.

The chain combines TRBV19 with TRBJ2-3; TRBD1 aligns across 7 bases. J lost 2 bases, V lost 5 bases, and 7 bases had no gene match. The length of the CDR3 is 15 residues. Germline CDR1 and CDR2: LNHDA and SQIVND (reference sequence). DNA for the CDR3: TGTGCCAGTAGTTCAGTACAGGGGATCACAGATACGCAGTATTTT. Its protein is CASSSVQGITDTQYF.